This is a list of T cell receptor beta chains from one sample in a study of T cells in tumors after PD-1 blockade. Sequencing was performed with immunoSEQ multiplex PCR; in TCRdb, only in-frame clones are kept and a portion is missing. The sample has 50,000 to 75,000 clones, under 80% seen once; the top ten hold 4.7%. Material: PBMCs, obtained after anti-PD-1 treatment. These receptors all come from a human donor with basal cell carcinoma. The CDR3 runs from the conserved cysteine through the conserved F or W. Each record gives: J gene, V gene, CDR3 protein.

j_call: TRBJ2-1; v_call: TRBV29-1; cdr3_aa: CSVAGHEPSYNEQFF
j_call: TRBJ1-1; v_call: TRBV12-3/TRBV12-4; cdr3_aa: CASSWDRGTEAFF
j_call: TRBJ2-3; v_call: TRBV2; cdr3_aa: CASSLAGGTMGTDTQYF
j_call: TRBJ1-4; v_call: TRBV20-1; cdr3_aa: CSASPGTATIF
j_call: TRBJ2-7; v_call: TRBV5-1; cdr3_aa: CASSLVGYEQYF
j_call: TRBJ1-1; v_call: TRBV13; cdr3_aa: CASRVNTEAFF
j_call: TRBJ1-4; v_call: TRBV10-3; cdr3_aa: CATRGGENEKLFF
j_call: TRBJ2-3; v_call: TRBV25-1; cdr3_aa: CASRQRGGGPTQYF
j_call: TRBJ2-1; v_call: TRBV5-6; cdr3_aa: CASSLEASNEQFF
j_call: TRBJ1-5; v_call: TRBV19; cdr3_aa: CASREGRGRQPQHF
j_call: TRBJ1-6; v_call: TRBV15; cdr3_aa: CATGRKYENSPLHF
j_call: TRBJ2-7; v_call: TRBV5-1; cdr3_aa: CASSSRQSGQGRIYEQYF
j_call: TRBJ2-5; v_call: TRBV10-3; cdr3_aa: CAIRRGGGETQYF
j_call: TRBJ2-7; v_call: TRBV21-1; cdr3_aa: CASSPHRDTILREQYF
j_call: TRBJ1-4; v_call: TRBV25-1; cdr3_aa: CASSESRTGGVGGEKLFF
j_call: TRBJ2-5; v_call: TRBV9; cdr3_aa: CASSVRRGEGETQYF
j_call: TRBJ1-1; v_call: TRBV5-1; cdr3_aa: CASSTGMANTEAFF